This entry is about one T cell receptor beta chain. The antigen remains undetermined. These data originate in a study of T cell responses to AZD1222 COVID-19 vaccine. Broader study findings: Without day 14 samples, only post-peak T cell repertoires were studied. In the spike-specific TCR repertoire, nearly half reportedly target unmutated variant regions. The donors showed a predominance of white British ancestry and of females, with possible underestimation of clonal diversity.

The V and J ends lost 3 bases and 5 bases, in that order; junction bases with no gene match: 4. CDR3 length: 15 amino acids. The germline CDR1 and CDR2 sequences are SGHRS and YFSETQ. Produced via immunoSEQ multiplex PCR; TCRdb's table is partial and in-frame only. The repertoire holds about 130,000 clones, with around 90% as singletons. Whether given at about 4 or about 12 weeks, second doses were pooled. The origin of this receptor is an adult who received the AZD1222 COVID-19 vaccine. Here the sequenced sample was peripheral blood, taken 28 days after the second AZD1222 dose. J is TRBJ1-4 and V is TRBV5-1; TRBD1 matches 10 bases. CDR3 in amino acids: CASSWTGGINEKLFF. CDR3 sequence (DNA): TGCGCCAGCAGCTGGACAGGGGGGATCAATGAAAAACTGTTTTTT.